This T cell receptor (beta chain) is from a study of T cell changes during pregnancy in multiple sclerosis. Germline V gene lookup returns CDR1 SGHAT and CDR2 FQNNGV. The CDR3 totals 16 residues. After removal of 2 bases from V and 8 bases from J, the junction contained 13 bases not matched to a gene. Profiled with immunoSEQ multiplex PCR; TCRdb holds only in-frame clones, not every one. The sample gives some 68,000 clones, 92% of which show up once; approximately 1.5% is in the top ten. The sample in question was peripheral blood, obtained in the second trimester of pregnancy. J is TRBJ1-1 and V is TRBV11-2, with 8 bases matching TRBD1. This receptor was taken from a female donor in good health, enrolled as a control in a pregnancy study. The CDR3 here is CASSLLPRQGKGEAFF. In nucleotides, the CDR3 is TGTGCCAGCAGCTTATTACCCAGACAGGGGAAAGGAGAAGCTTTCTTT.